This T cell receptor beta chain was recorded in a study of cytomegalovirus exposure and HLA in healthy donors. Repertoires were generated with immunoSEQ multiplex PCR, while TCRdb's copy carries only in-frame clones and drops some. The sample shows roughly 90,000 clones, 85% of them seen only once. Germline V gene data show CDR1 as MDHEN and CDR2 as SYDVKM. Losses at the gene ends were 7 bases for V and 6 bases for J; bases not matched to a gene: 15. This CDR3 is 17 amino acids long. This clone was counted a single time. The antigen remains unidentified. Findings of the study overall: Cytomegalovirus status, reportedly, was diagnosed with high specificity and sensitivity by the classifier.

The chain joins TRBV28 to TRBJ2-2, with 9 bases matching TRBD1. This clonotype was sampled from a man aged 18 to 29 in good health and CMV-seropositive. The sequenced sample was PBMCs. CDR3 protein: CASNSGISQGAAGELFF. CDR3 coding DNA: TGTGCCAGCAATTCTGGGATTTCACAGGGGGCGGCCGGGGAGCTGTTTTTT.